This record covers a single T cell receptor beta chain. Its antigen is not known. In the same sample, other DNA sequences code for this CDR3. The PCR contained 60 Vbeta and 13 Jbeta primers. Libraries were prepared by immunoSEQ multiplex PCR; TCRdb keeps only in-frame clonotypes and omits some of them. The table includes 170,000 or so clones, roughly 85% detected once. The data were taken from a study of cytomegalovirus exposure and HLA in healthy donors. Overall study: The study placed about 81% of its 398 genotyped donors in the Caucasian-associated ancestry cluster.

The CDR3 contains 15 residues. After removal of 0 bases from V and 0 bases from J, the junction contained 0 bases not matched to a gene. Germline V gene data show CDR1 as SGHNT and CDR2 as YYREEE (reference sequence). These donors counted as nominally healthy when sampled, but unrecorded immune exposures were likely. Points from the study as a whole: A later analysis found that most CMV-associated TCR beta chains appeared HLA-restricted.

Sequencing used PBMCs. The chain carries TRBV5-4 and TRBJ2-3, with 8 bases aligning to TRBD2. The sequence was obtained from a woman aged 40 to 55 in good health and CMV-seronegative. The CDR3 bases are TGTGCCAGCAGCTTGGGCGGGGGGAGCACAGATACGCAGTATTTT. It is translated as CASSLGGGSTDTQYF.